A selection of T cell receptor beta chains follows, all from one sample in a study of cytomegalovirus exposure and HLA in healthy donors. The data were produced by immunoSEQ multiplex PCR, yet TCRdb's version contains in-frame clones alone and is incomplete. The sample has about 63,000 clones, over 90% seen once. Sequences were obtained from PBMCs. These TCRs come from a woman under 30 in good health and CMV-seropositive. The CDR3 runs from the conserved cysteine through the conserved F or W. Fields, in order: clone size, V gene, J gene, D gene, CDR3 DNA, CDR3 protein. A D gene is named only where the DNA matches it firmly. For some rows the clone size is stated as once, few or many, or as a class when expanded; others skip it.

>NA|TRBV7-9|TRBJ2-7|TRBD1
TGTGCCAGCAGCTTAGCACAGGGGGCCTCCTACGAGCAGTACTTC
CASSLAQGASYEQYF
>NA|TRBV30|TRBJ1-3|NA
TGTGCCTGGAGTCAACAGGTTCGCGGCACCATATATTTT
CAWSQQVRGTIYF
>NA|TRBV19|TRBJ2-7|NA
TGTGCCAGTAGTATAATGGCCGGGGACGAGCAGTACTTC
CASSIMAGDEQYF
>NA|TRBV6-6|TRBJ2-3|NA
TGTGCCAGCAGTTACGGCCCGTTGGGCACAGATACGCAGTATTTT
CASSYGPLGTDTQYF
>NA|TRBV5-4|TRBJ1-1|NA
TGTGCCAGCAGCTTTACAGGGAAAATGAACACTGAAGCTTTCTTT
CASSFTGKMNTEAFF
>NA|TRBV6-1|TRBJ1-1|TRBD1
TGTGCCAGCACAAAACTATCAGGGGGCTACACTGAAGCTTTCTTT
CASTKLSGGYTEAFF
>NA|TRBV5-6|TRBJ2-7|NA
TGTGCCAGCAGCGCGGGACAGACCTACGAGCAGTACTTC
CASSAGQTYEQYF
>NA|TRBV7-9|TRBJ2-3|TRBD1
TGTGCCAGCAGCTCCGATAGATGGACAGGGAGTACAGATACGCAGTATTTT
CASSSDRWTGSTDTQYF
>NA|TRBV6-5|TRBJ2-3|NA
TGTGCCAGCAGTTACCGGGGGGCCGGCACAGATACGCAGTATTTT
CASSYRGAGTDTQYF
>NA|TRBV2|TRBJ2-5|NA
TGTGCCAGCAGTGCCAGTTTTCAGGTCGAGACCCAGTACTTC
CASSASFQVETQYF
>once|TRBV7-2|TRBJ1-2|TRBD1
TGTGCCAGCAGCTCTCGACAGGGTGGCTACACCTTC
CASSSRQGGYTF
>NA|TRBV6-6|TRBJ2-7|TRBD1
TGTGCCAGCAGTTGGGACAGGGATAACTACGAGCAGTACTTC
CASSWDRDNYEQYF
>few|TRBV15|TRBJ1-4|NA
TGTGCCACCAGCAGAGATGGAGGACCCCTTGAAAAACTGTTTTTT
CATSRDGGPLEKLFF
>NA|TRBV9|TRBJ2-7|TRBD2
TGTGCCAGCAGCGCTAAGTGGACTAGCGGGGCCTACGAGCAGTACTTC
CASSAKWTSGAYEQYF
>NA|TRBV14|TRBJ1-4|NA
TGTGCCAGCAGCCAGGATGACAGGCGGAAACTGTTTTTT
CASSQDDRRKLFF
>NA|TRBV30|TRBJ1-3|NA
TGTGCCTGGGGATTATGGGCCCCAAACACCATATATTTT
CAWGLWAPNTIYF
>NA|TRBV5-1|TRBJ2-3|TRBD2
TGCGCCAGCAGCTTGGAAGGTAGAGAAGCGGGGGGCACAGATACGCAGTATTTT
CASSLEGREAGGTDTQYF
>once|TRBV27|TRBJ2-1|NA
TGTGCCAGCAGTCCCTATTGGGGGAGGAGCTCCTACAATGAGCAGTTCTTC
CASSPYWGRSSYNEQFF
>NA|TRBV19|TRBJ1-5|NA
TGTGCCAGTAGCGCTCCCAGGGGATTTGGCGATCAGCCCCAGCATTTT
CASSAPRGFGDQPQHF
>once|TRBV23-1|TRBJ2-1|NA
TGCGCCAGCAGTCAAGCAACTAGGAATGAGCAGTTCTTC
CASSQATRNEQFF
>NA|TRBV27|TRBJ1-6|NA
TGTGCCAGCAGTTTACATTCCCCGGGAGATAATAATTCACCCCTCCACTTT
CASSLHSPGDNNSPLHF
>NA|TRBV5-1|TRBJ2-7|NA
TGCGCCAGCAGCTTGTATCAGGTCCCCTACGAGCAGTACTTC
CASSLYQVPYEQYF
>NA|TRBV27|TRBJ2-1|TRBD2
TGTGCCAGCAGTTTAACCCCACCACTAGCGGGAGTCTTCTACAATGAGCAGTTCTTC
CASSLTPPLAGVFYNEQFF
>NA|TRBV5-1|TRBJ1-6|NA
TGCGCCAGCAGCTTGATTACAGGGCGAGATTCACCCCTCCACTTT
CASSLITGRDSPLHF
>NA|TRBV9|TRBJ1-6|TRBD1
TGTGCCAGCAGCCCCCGGACAGGGACCTATAATTCACCCCTCCACTTT
CASSPRTGTYNSPLHF
>NA|TRBV9|TRBJ2-7|TRBD1
TGTGCCAGCAGCTCGGACAGGGAGTATTCCTACGAGCAGTACTTC
CASSSDREYSYEQYF
>NA|TRBV29-1|TRBJ2-5|NA
TGCAGCGTTCGGAGGATGGAGACCCAGTACTTC
CSVRRMETQYF
>few|TRBV6-4|TRBJ2-1|TRBD2
TGTGCCAGCAGTCCCTTAGCGGGGGAGAGCAATGAGCAGTTCTTC
CASSPLAGESNEQFF
>NA|TRBV2|TRBJ2-2|NA
TGTGCCAGCAGACCTGAAGGGGCCGGGGAGCTGTTTTTT
CASRPEGAGELFF
>NA|TRBV25-1|TRBJ2-5|NA
TGTGCCAGCAGCCCTAGTACGGGGGAACGAGAGACCCAGTACTTC
CASSPSTGERETQYF
>NA|TRBV7-9|TRBJ2-7|TRBD1
TGTGCCAGCAGCTTAGGACAGGGGATTTTCTACGAGCAGTACTTC
CASSLGQGIFYEQYF
>once|TRBV5-1|TRBJ1-1|TRBD1
TGCGCCAGCAAGGGACAGGGGGAGACTGAAGCTTTCTTT
CASKGQGETEAFF
>many|TRBV2|TRBJ1-1|NA
TGTGCCAGCAGTGAAGCCTCCTGGGTGCAGGGCACTGAAGCTTTCTTT
CASSEASWVQGTEAFF
>NA|TRBV5-5|TRBJ1-2|NA
TGTGCCAGCAGCTTGGCCCGGTTTAACTATGGCTACACCTTC
CASSLARFNYGYTF
>NA|TRBV10-3|TRBJ2-7|TRBD1
TGTGCCATCAGTGATCCGCCGGGACAGGGTTACGAGCAGTACTTC
CAISDPPGQGYEQYF
>NA|TRBV10-3|TRBJ2-7|TRBD1
TGTGCCATCAGGGCCGGGACAGGGGTCTACGAGCAGTACTTC
CAIRAGTGVYEQYF
>NA|TRBV2|TRBJ2-4|TRBD2
TGTGCCAGTTGGCGGGGGGCTCCCGTAGCCAAAAACATTCAGTACTTC
CASWRGAPVAKNIQYF
>NA|TRBV7-9|TRBJ1-2|TRBD1
TGTGCCAGCAGCGACAGGGGTCTTGGCTACACCTTC
CASSDRGLGYTF
>NA|TRBV4-1|TRBJ2-7|NA
TGCGCCAGCAGCCAACGTCTCACGGGCGAGCAGTACTTC
CASSQRLTGEQYF
>NA|TRBV5-1|TRBJ1-4|NA
TGCGCCAGCAGCTTCTCAGGGGTGACGGCTAATGAAAAACTGTTTTTT
CASSFSGVTANEKLFF
>NA|TRBV11-3|TRBJ2-5|NA
TGTGCCAGCAGCTTAGGCATACAACCACAAGAGACCCAGTACTTC
CASSLGIQPQETQYF